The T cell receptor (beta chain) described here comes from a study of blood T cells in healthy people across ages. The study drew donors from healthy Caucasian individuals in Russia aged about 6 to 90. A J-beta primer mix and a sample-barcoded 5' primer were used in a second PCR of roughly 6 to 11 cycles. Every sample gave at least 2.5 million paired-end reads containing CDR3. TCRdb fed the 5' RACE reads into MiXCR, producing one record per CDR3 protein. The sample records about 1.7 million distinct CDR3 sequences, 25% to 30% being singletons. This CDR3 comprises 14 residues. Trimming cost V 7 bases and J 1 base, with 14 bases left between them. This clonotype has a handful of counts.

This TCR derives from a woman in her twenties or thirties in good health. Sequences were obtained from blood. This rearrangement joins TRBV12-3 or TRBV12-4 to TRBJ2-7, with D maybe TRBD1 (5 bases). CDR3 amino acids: CASKERTQSYEQYF. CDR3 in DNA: TGTGCCAGCAAGGAAAGGACACAATCCTACGAGCAGTACTTC.